Listed below are T cell receptor beta chains from one sample, sequenced in a study of radiation and T cells in renal cell carcinoma. The repertoire was sequenced with immunoSEQ multiplex PCR; TCRdb's copy has only in-frame clones and lacks some. This sample has about 24,000 clones; roughly 53% occur once, and the top ten carry about 20%. The starting material was tumor tissue, obtained from a patient whose treatment was nephrectomy without radiotherapy. The receptors were sampled from a human donor with renal cell carcinoma. Each CDR3 is given with its conserved first and last residue. The D gene is left open where the match is weak. Clone size is stated in some rows and not others, as once, few, many or a class when expanded.

D gene,J gene,V gene,clone size,CDR3 protein,CDR3 DNA
.,TRBJ2-3,TRBV5-1,.,CASSMGHFNTDTQYF,TGCGCCAGCAGCATGGGACACTTCAACACAGATACGCAGTATTTT
.,TRBJ1-3,TRBV6-6,.,CASSPRLEPPGNTIYF,TGTGCCAGCAGCCCGAGGTTGGAACCTCCTGGAAACACCATATATTTT
.,TRBJ1-6,TRBV7-2,few,CASSFPGLNSPLHF,TGTGCCAGCAGCTTCCCAGGGCTTAATTCACCCCTCCACTTT
.,TRBJ2-7,TRBV6-5,.,CASSYRGRVHEQYF,TGTGCCAGCAGTTACCGGGGCAGGGTACACGAGCAGTACTTC
.,TRBJ1-5,TRBV7-2,.,CASSLETGNNQPQHF,TGTGCCAGCAGCTTAGAGACAGGTAACAATCAGCCCCAGCATTTT
.,TRBJ2-2,TRBV2,.,CGRRRVAGELFF,TGTGGGAGGAGACGGGTCGCCGGGGAGCTGTTTTTT
TRBD2,TRBJ2-7,TRBV29-1,.,CSVEDEPSGGYEQYF,TGCAGCGTTGAAGATGAGCCTAGCGGGGGTTACGAGCAGTACTTC
TRBD2,TRBJ2-7,TRBV4-3,once,CASSQEAGVVYEQYF,TGCGCCAGCAGCCAAGAGGCGGGGGTGGTCTACGAGCAGTACTTC
TRBD1,TRBJ1-1,TRBV2,.,CASRKQGTDPMNTEAFF,TGTGCCAGCAGGAAACAGGGGACGGACCCTATGAACACTGAAGCTTTCTTT
.,TRBJ2-5,TRBV18,.,CASSGDGTETQYF,TGTGCCAGCTCAGGTGACGGGACAGAGACCCAGTACTTC
.,TRBJ1-2,TRBV5-4,.,CASSLGPTGLSNYGYTF,TGTGCCAGCAGCTTGGGCCCTACGGGACTATCTAACTATGGCTACACCTTC
TRBD1,TRBJ1-4,TRBV19,.,CASPTGTGEKLFF,TGTGCCAGTCCTACCGGGACAGGAGAAAAACTGTTTTTT
TRBD1,TRBJ2-3,TRBV6-5,.,CASSYMGTGTDTQYF,TGTGCCAGCAGTTACATGGGGACAGGGACAGATACGCAGTATTTT
TRBD1,TRBJ1-2,TRBV5-1,few,CASSLTGTGSYGYTF,TGCGCCAGCAGCCTAACCGGGACAGGTAGCTATGGCTACACCTTC
.,TRBJ2-1,TRBV6-5,.,CASGEGVNEQFF,TGTGCCAGCGGAGAGGGGGTTAATGAGCAGTTCTTC
.,TRBJ1-6,TRBV7-9,few,CASSLGAGDRLSPLHF,TGTGCCAGCAGCTTAGGGGCAGGGGACCGGTTGTCACCCCTCCACTTT
.,TRBJ1-5,TRBV7-8,.,CASSPTSRGSNQPQHF,TGTGCCAGCAGCCCCACTTCCCGGGGCAGCAATCAGCCCCAGCATTTT
TRBD2,TRBJ2-1,TRBV5-1,.,CASASNPGLAGGPKNEQFF,TGCGCCAGCGCTTCAAACCCGGGACTAGCGGGGGGGCCGAAGAATGAGCAGTTCTTC
.,TRBJ2-6,TRBV5-5,.,CASSLASFGAGANVLTF,TGTGCCAGCAGCTTGGCCTCTTTTGGGGCCGGGGCCAACGTCCTGACTTTC
TRBD1,TRBJ2-3,TRBV5-1,.,CASSLFTGVTGSTDTQYF,TGCGCCAGCAGCTTGTTTACAGGGGTAACGGGTAGCACAGATACGCAGTATTTT
TRBD1,TRBJ1-2,TRBV7-2,many,CASSLRTGAAGHYGYTF,TGTGCCAGCAGCTTGAGGACAGGGGCCGCAGGTCACTATGGCTACACCTTC
TRBD1,TRBJ2-7,TRBV5-5,.,CASSPHGVTGDNEQYF,TGTGCCAGCAGCCCTCACGGAGTAACAGGGGACAACGAGCAGTACTTC
.,TRBJ1-5,TRBV11-2,few,CASSLVMNQPQHF,TGTGCCAGCAGCTTAGTTATGAATCAGCCCCAGCATTTT
.,TRBJ2-3,TRBV10-3,few,CAISDWGQADTQYF,TGTGCCATCAGTGACTGGGGGCAGGCAGATACGCAGTATTTT
TRBD2,TRBJ2-2,TRBV5-1,few,CASSLSGTSLANTGELFF,TGCGCCAGCAGCCTTTCCGGGACTAGCCTCGCGAACACCGGGGAGCTGTTTTTT
.,TRBJ1-2,TRBV4-3,medium-sized,CASSQEQGGIGGYTF,TGCGCCAGCAGCCAAGAACAGGGAGGGATAGGCGGCTACACCTTC
TRBD1,TRBJ1-2,TRBV14,.,CASSQAGTGVYGYTF,TGTGCCAGCAGCCAAGCCGGGACAGGGGTATATGGCTACACCTTC
.,TRBJ2-5,TRBV18,once,CASSLSLEETQYF,TGTGCCAGCTCACTTTCCCTCGAAGAGACCCAGTACTTC
.,TRBJ1-1,TRBV27,.,CASSWAGPNTEAFF,TGTGCCAGCAGTTGGGCGGGACCGAACACTGAAGCTTTCTTT
.,TRBJ1-2,TRBV18,.,CASSPPRTTSYGYTF,TGTGCCAGCTCACCGCCCCGTACTACGAGCTATGGCTACACCTTC
TRBD2,TRBJ2-3,TRBV6-6,.,CASIGLAASTDTQYF,TGTGCCAGCATAGGACTAGCGGCTAGCACAGATACGCAGTATTTT
TRBD1,TRBJ2-7,TRBV30,.,CAWSAGQGQSYEQYF,TGTGCCTGGAGCGCCGGACAGGGTCAATCCTACGAGCAGTACTTC
.,TRBJ2-7,TRBV7-2,.,CASSSPPYEQYF,TGTGCCAGCAGCTCCCCTCCCTACGAGCAGTACTTC
.,TRBJ1-5,TRBV2,.,CASSKDSYSNQPQHF,TGTGCCAGCAGTAAAGACAGTTATAGCAATCAGCCCCAGCATTTT
TRBD1,TRBJ2-2,TRBV5-8,.,CASRFETGVFTGELFF,TGTGCCAGCAGGTTCGAAACAGGGGTGTTCACCGGGGAGCTGTTTTTT
.,TRBJ1-5,TRBV9,.,CASSGLSNQPQHF,TGTGCCAGCAGCGGGCTGAGCAATCAGCCCCAGCATTTT
.,TRBJ1-1,TRBV7-9,.,CASSSGIEAFF,TGTGCCAGCAGTTCGGGTATTGAAGCTTTCTTT
TRBD2,TRBJ2-3,TRBV9,.,CASSFGAGVGDTQYF,TGTGCCAGCAGCTTCGGGGCGGGGGTTGGAGATACGCAGTATTTT
.,TRBJ1-1,TRBV6-5,many,CASSSGGILAEAFF,TGTGCCAGCAGTTCCGGCGGAATCTTAGCTGAAGCTTTCTTT
.,TRBJ1-4,TRBV5-1,.,CASSLPGINEKLFF,TGCGCCAGCAGCTTGCCAGGGATTAATGAAAAACTGTTTTTT
TRBD2,TRBJ2-5,TRBV7-2,.,CASSFQAGGETQYF,TGTGCCAGCAGCTTTCAGGCGGGGGGGGAGACCCAGTACTTC
.,TRBJ1-6,TRBV7-2,.,CASSSVNSPLHF,TGTGCCAGCAGCTCCGTAAATTCACCCCTCCACTTT
.,TRBJ1-2,TRBV4-3,.,CASSQDLERGFGYTF,TGCGCCAGCAGCCAAGATTTGGAAAGAGGTTTTGGCTACACCTTC
.,TRBJ1-2,TRBV7-2,.,CASSYRVRGSGYTF,TGTGCCAGCAGCTACCGAGTTAGGGGATCTGGCTACACCTTC
.,TRBJ1-5,TRBV4-1,.,CASSQSWSGKNQPQHF,TGCGCCAGCAGCCAATCGTGGTCAGGGAAGAATCAGCCCCAGCATTTT
.,TRBJ1-3,TRBV2,.,CATSQMTGSGNTIYF,TGTGCCACCAGCCAAATGACGGGCTCTGGAAACACCATATATTTT
.,TRBJ1-2,TRBV7-6,.,CASSLEGRRGYTF,TGTGCCAGCAGCTTAGAAGGTCGCCGCGGCTACACCTTC
.,TRBJ2-3,TRBV15,.,CATSRVKDTQYF,TGTGCCACCAGCAGAGTCAAGGATACGCAGTATTTT
.,TRBJ2-7,TRBV12-5,.,CASGPSSLASYEQYF,TGTGCTAGTGGCCCCAGCTCCCTAGCGTCCTACGAGCAGTACTTC
.,TRBJ1-2,TRBV7-2,.,CASSEYRVSNGYTF,TGTGCCAGCAGCGAGTACAGGGTTTCTAATGGCTACACCTTC
TRBD1,TRBJ2-1,TRBV7-9,few,CASSLAARGLDEQFF,TGTGCCAGCAGCTTAGCGGCCAGGGGGCTTGATGAGCAGTTCTTC